This TCR beta chain was found in a study of vaccination effects on CD4 cells after COVID-19. Regarding this clone: Antigen unknown.

Culture proceeded for about ten days, and CD4+ T cells were then isolated. Subjects were given two BNT162b2 or mRNA-1273 vaccine doses. Assay: immunoSEQ multiplex PCR; the TCRdb copy retains only in-frame clones and omits some. The table has about 40,000 clones, under 70% seen once. This CDR3 has 16 amino acids. The germline V gene has CDR1 MRHNA and CDR2 SNTAGT. Trimming cost V 0 bases and J 5 bases, with 14 bases left between them. This sequence joins TRBV6-4 and TRBJ2-1; possibly TRBD1 or TRBD2 for D (6 bases each). The sequencing used CD4+ T cells from PBMCs cultured without peptide, collected after COVID-19 vaccination. The sequence was collected from a human donor who received a COVID-19 vaccine. The CDR3 region has the DNA TGTGCCAGCAGTGACTCGGGGGCGGGACGCAACAATGAGCAGTTCTTC. Protein sequence: CASSDSGAGRNNEQFF.